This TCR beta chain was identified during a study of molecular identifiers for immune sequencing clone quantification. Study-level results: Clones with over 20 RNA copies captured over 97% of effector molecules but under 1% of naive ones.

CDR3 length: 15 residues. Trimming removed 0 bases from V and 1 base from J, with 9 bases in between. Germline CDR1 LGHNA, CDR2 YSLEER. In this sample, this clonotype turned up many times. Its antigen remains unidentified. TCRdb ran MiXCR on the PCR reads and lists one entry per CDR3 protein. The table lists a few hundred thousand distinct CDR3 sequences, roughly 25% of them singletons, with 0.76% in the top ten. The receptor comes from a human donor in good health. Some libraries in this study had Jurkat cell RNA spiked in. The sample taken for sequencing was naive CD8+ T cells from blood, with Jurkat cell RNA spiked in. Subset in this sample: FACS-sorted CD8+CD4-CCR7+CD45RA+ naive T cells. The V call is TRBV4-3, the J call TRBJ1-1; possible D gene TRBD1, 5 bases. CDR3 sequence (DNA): TGCGCCAGCAGCCAAGACAGGGCGGGGAACACTGAAGCTTTCTTT. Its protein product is CASSQDRAGNTEAFF.